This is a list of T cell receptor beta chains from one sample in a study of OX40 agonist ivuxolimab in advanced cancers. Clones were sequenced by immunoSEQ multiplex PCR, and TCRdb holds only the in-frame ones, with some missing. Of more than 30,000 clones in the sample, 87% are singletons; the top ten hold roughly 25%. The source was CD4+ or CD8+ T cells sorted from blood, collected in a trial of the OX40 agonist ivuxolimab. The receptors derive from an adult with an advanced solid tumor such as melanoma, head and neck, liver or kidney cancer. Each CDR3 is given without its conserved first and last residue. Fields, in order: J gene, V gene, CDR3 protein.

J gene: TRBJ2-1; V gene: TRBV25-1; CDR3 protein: ATPSATRDNEQF
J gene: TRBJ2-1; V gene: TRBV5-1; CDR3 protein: ASSLDSYNEQF
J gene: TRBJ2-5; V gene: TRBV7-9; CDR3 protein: ASSPTQGTQY
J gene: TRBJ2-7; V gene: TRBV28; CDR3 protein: ASSFRAGSTGEAYEQY
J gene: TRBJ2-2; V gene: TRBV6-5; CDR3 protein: ASSYGGIDTGELF
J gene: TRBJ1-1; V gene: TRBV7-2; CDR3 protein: ASSLGRPRNTEAF
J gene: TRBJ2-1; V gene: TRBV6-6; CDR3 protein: ASSPRFGVRHEQF
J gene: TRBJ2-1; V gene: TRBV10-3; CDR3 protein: AISDDPGYNEQF
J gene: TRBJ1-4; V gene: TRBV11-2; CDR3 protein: ASSLVPGENEKLF
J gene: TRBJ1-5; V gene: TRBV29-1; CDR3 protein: SAGHGDQPQH
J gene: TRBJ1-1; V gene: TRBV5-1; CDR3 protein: ASSRQGMNTEAF
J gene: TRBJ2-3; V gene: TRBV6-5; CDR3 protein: ASSSEADTQY